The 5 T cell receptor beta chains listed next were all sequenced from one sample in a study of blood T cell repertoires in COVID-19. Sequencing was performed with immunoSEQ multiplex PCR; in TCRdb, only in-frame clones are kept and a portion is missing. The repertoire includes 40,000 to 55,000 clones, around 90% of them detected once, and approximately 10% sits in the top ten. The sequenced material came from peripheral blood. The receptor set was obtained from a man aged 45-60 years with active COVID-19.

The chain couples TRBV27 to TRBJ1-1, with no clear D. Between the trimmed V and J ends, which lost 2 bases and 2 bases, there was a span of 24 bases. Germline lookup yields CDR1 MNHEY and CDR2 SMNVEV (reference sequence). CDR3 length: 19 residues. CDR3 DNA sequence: TGTGCCAGCAGTTTAAAGCCGCCCTTCTCGAGGGTTGATAACACTGAAGCTTTCTTT. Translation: CASSLKPPFSRVDNTEAFF.

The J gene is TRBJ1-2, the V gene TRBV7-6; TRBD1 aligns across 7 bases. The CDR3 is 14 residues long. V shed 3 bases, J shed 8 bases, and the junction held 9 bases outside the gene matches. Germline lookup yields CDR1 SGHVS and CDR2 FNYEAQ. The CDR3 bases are TGTGCCAGCAGCTTGATGACAGGGACGGGGGGCTACACCTTC. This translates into CASSLMTGTGGYTF.

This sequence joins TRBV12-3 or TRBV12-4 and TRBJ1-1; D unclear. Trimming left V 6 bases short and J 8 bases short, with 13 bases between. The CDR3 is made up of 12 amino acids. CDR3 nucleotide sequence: TGTGCCAGCAGCCACTCGGGTGGGGAAGCTTTCTTT. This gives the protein CASSHSGGEAFF.

In nucleotides, the CDR3 is TGCGCCAGCAACGGGAGGACAGGGCGCCCAGATACGCAGTATTTT. Residues: CASNGRTGRPDTQYF. The chain carries TRBV5-1 and TRBJ2-3; the D gene is possibly TRBD1 (8 bases). The length of the CDR3 is 15 residues. From germline, CDR1 is SGHRS and CDR2 YFSETQ. V lost 6 bases to trimming and J lost 4 bases, with 18 bases between them.

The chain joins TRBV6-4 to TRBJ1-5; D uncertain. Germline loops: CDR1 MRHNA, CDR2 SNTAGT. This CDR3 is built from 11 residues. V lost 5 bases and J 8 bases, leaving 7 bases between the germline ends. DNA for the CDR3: TGTGCCAGCAGTAGAGGGAAGCCCCAGCATTTT. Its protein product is CASSRGKPQHF.